These 10 T cell receptor beta chains came from one sample sequenced in a study of shared clonotypes between healthy human individuals (dated by TCRdb to 2019 to 2021). Library preparation used the immunoSEQ multiplex PCR assay. As stored in TCRdb, this immuneACCESS dataset retains in-frame rearrangements with V and J assigned. A fraction of the clones does not appear; measured against another copy, unresolved V genes explain less than half of the discrepancy, and the remainder lacks a known reason. The sample records about 2 million clones, less than 95% of which are singletons. Roughly 1% of the sample is in the top ten clones. CD8 naive samples consisted of CD45RO-negative cells that were positively selected for CCR7, yielding a CD45RA+CCR7+ population without TemRA cells. The sequencing sample was made of naive CD8+ T cells sorted from blood. The cell subset or site label here, explained by the study, means: CD45RA+CCR7+. Receptors originate from a man between 18 and 29 years old in good health.

The J gene is TRBJ2-7, the V gene TRBV27; TRBD2 aligns across 10 bases. The V and J ends lost 6 bases and 3 bases, in that order; junction bases with no gene match: 5. This CDR3 region has 14 residues. CDR1 is MNHEY and CDR2 is SMNVEV in the germline V gene (reference sequence). In DNA form, the CDR3 reads TGTGCCAGCAGGGTAGCGGGAGGTTACTACGAGCAGTACTTC. It encodes CASRVAGGYYEQYF.

This clone came up once. The chain combines TRBV5-1 with TRBJ2-7; D remains unclear. The CDR3 loop spans 14 amino acids. CDR1 and CDR2 (germline): SGHRS, YFSETQ. The V end was cut by 2 bases, the J end by 7 bases, with 16 bases between. CDR3 loop: CASSFTTYYQEQYF. As DNA, the CDR3 is TGCGCCAGCAGCTTTACTACCTACTACCAGGAGCAGTACTTC.

Worth noting for this clone: Distinct nucleotide sequences in the sample also encode this CDR3. The gene calls are TRBV6-5 and TRBJ1-5; D is unresolved. The V and J ends lost 0 bases and 2 bases respectively, with 5 bases between them. The CDR3 extends over 14 amino acids. The germline V gene encodes CDR1 MNHEY and CDR2 SVGAGI. DNA for the CDR3: TGTGCCAGCAGTTACTCCGAAGGCAATCAGCCCCAGCATTTT. Amino acid sequence: CASSYSEGNQPQHF.

The V gene is TRBV13, the J gene TRBJ2-2, with D possibly matching TRBD1 (6 bases). V dropped 5 bases and J dropped 5 bases, with 9 bases sitting between them. Germline V CDR1 and CDR2: PRHDT, FYEKMQ (reference sequence). The CDR3 length is 13 residues. CDR3: CASSGQRTGELFF. DNA for the CDR3: TGTGCCAGCAGCGGACAGAGAACCGGGGAGCTGTTTTTT. The entire variable domain, with the rest obtained from reference TRBV13 and TRBJ2-2, is as follows: AAGVIQSPRHLIKEKRETATLKCYPIPRHDTVYWYQQGPGQDPQFLISFYEKMQSDKGSIPDRFSAQQFSDYHSELNMSSLELGDSALYFCASSGQRTGELFFGEGSRLTVL.

The chain links TRBV4-1 to TRBJ2-5, with a tentative D call TRBD1 (6 bases). The CDR3 contains 17 residues. The ends were cut back, 0 bases at V and 0 bases at J, with 14 bases in the middle. Germline CDR1 is MGHRA and CDR2 is YSYEKL. Here the CDR3 reads CASSQEEGGWYQETQYF. The CDR3 DNA sequence: TGCGCCAGCAGCCAAGAAGAAGGGGGTTGGTACCAAGAGACCCAGTACTTC.

The chain is built from TRBV10-3 and TRBJ2-3; 9 nucleotides line up with TRBD1. The CDR3 spans 15 residues. The germline CDR1 and CDR2 sequences are ENHRY and SYGVKD. The junction had 4 bases not matched to a gene; V was cut back by 4 bases and J by 2 bases. CDR3 coding DNA: TGTGCCATCAGTGGGACAGGGGATGCCACAGATACGCAGTATTTT. Its protein is CAISGTGDATDTQYF.

The rearrangement links TRBV7-9 to TRBJ1-2, with D maybe TRBD1 (5 bases). V lost 5 bases to trimming and J lost 7 bases, with 17 bases between them. The CDR3 length is 14 residues. Germline V gene data show CDR1 as SEHNR and CDR2 as FQNEAQ (reference sequence). The CDR3 DNA is TGTGCCAGCAGCGGGACGTTCTCCCCCTTTGGCTACACCTTC. Translating gives CASSGTFSPFGYTF.

The rearrangement links TRBV11-2 to TRBJ1-4, with D uncertain. V lost 6 bases to trimming and J lost 0 bases, with 20 bases between them. Germline CDR1 and CDR2: SGHAT and FQNNGV. The CDR3 totals 18 residues. This CDR3 is CASSYRVLPSPTNEKLFF. DNA of the CDR3: TGTGCCAGCAGTTATAGGGTGCTTCCCTCCCCAACTAATGAAAAACTGTTTTTT. Combining the CDR3 with reference TRBV11-2 and TRBJ1-4 gives the whole variable domain EAGVAQSPRYKIIEKRQSVAFWCNPISGHATLYWYQQILGQGPKLLIQFQNNGVVDDSQLPKDRFSAERLKGVDSTLKIQPAKLEDSAVYLCASSYRVLPSPTNEKLFFGSGTQLSVL.

The chain is built from TRBV11-2 and TRBJ2-7; D may be TRBD1 or TRBD2 (5 bases each). The CDR3 covers 13 residues. CDR1 and CDR2 (germline): SGHAT, FQNNGV. The V end was cut by 5 bases, the J end by 4 bases, with 12 bases between. CDR3 in amino acids: CASSVGARYEQYF. The CDR3 DNA reads as TGTGCCAGCAGCGTCGGGGCTCGTTACGAGCAGTACTTC.

This clone showed up just a few times. V is TRBV30 and J is TRBJ1-1; D remains unclear. V was trimmed by 0 bases and J by 4 bases, leaving 12 bases between them. Germline lookup yields CDR1 GTSNPN and CDR2 SVGIG (reference sequence). The CDR3 has 14 residues. The CDR3, as DNA: TGTGCCTGGAGTGTAGGGAGCCCTGGCACTGAAGCTTTCTTT. Its translation: CAWSVGSPGTEAFF.